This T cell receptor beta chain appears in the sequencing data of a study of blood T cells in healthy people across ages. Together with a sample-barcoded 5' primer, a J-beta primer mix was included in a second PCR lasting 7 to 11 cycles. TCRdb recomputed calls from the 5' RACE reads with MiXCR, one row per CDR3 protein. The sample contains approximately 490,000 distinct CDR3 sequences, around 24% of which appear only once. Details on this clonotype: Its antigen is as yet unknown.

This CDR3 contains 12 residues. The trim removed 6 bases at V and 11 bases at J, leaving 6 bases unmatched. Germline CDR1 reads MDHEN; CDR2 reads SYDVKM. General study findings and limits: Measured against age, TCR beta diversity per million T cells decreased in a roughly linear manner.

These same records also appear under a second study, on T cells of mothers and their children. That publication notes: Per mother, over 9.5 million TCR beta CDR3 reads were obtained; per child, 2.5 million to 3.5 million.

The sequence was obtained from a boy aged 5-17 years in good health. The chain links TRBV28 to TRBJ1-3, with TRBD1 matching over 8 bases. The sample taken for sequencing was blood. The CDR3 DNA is TGTGCCAGCAGCGATCTACAGGGGGCCATATATTTT. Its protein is CASSDLQGAIYF.